This entry describes one T cell receptor beta chain. These data are taken from a study of technical replicates of blood from a handful of donors. This CDR3 region has 14 residues. The V segment lost 2 bases and the J segment 5 bases; nucleotides outside the gene matches: 6. Germline V gene lookup returns CDR1 GTSNPN and CDR2 SVGIG (reference sequence). This table comes from immunoSEQ multiplex PCR, and its TCRdb copy is limited to in-frame clones, with some not included. The sample has over 50,000 clones; around 87% are singletons. The rearrangement links TRBV30 to TRBJ2-7; 10 nucleotides match TRBD2. The source of this sequence is a human donor in good health. Some clones in this sample may be carry-over from other donors' samples. Sequenced material: PBMCs. CDR3 coding DNA: TGTGCCTGGAGTAGAGTAGCGGGAGGCAACGAGCAGTACTTC. Its translation: CAWSRVAGGNEQYF.